The 23 T cell receptor beta chains reported below all come from one sample, sequenced in a study of identical twins. TCRdb itself ran the 5' RACE reads through MiXCR, one entry per CDR3 protein. The sample has a few hundred thousand distinct CDR3 sequences, nearly 10% seen once. A further study also used this sample, focusing on yellow fever vaccine responses in identical twins.

The specimen sequenced was PBMCs. All receptors come from a woman between 18 and 29 years old in good health.

This clonotype has a count of ten or more. The chain links TRBV4-3 to TRBJ2-7, with D uncertain. Germline V gene sequence: CDR1 LGHNA, CDR2 YSLEER. V dropped 0 bases and J dropped 4 bases, with 10 bases sitting between them. CDR3 length: 14 residues. This CDR3 reads CASSQDYDFYEQYF. The CDR3 DNA is TGCGCCAGCAGCCAAGATTATGACTTTTACGAGCAGTACTTC.

Points on this clonotype: One junction end disagrees with the germline gene, perhaps due to a read error. The rearrangement uses TRBV5-1 and TRBJ1-2, with D possibly TRBD1 on 6 matching bases. The germline gives CDR1 SGHRS, CDR2 YFSETQ. The CDR3 consists of 14 residues. The DNA for the CDR3 is TGCGCCAGCTGCTTTTCCCTCGGACAGAACGGCTACACCTTC. Amino acid sequence: CASCFSLGQNGYTF.

The chain combines TRBV29-1 with TRBJ1-2, with a possible D match to TRBD1 (5 bases). CDR1 is SQVTM and CDR2 is ANQGSEA in the germline V gene. V lost 4 bases to trimming and J lost 3 bases, with 9 bases between them. The CDR3 totals 12 residues. The CDR3 reads CSVAPTDYGYTF. The CDR3 nucleotides read TGCAGCGTTGCCCCGACAGACTATGGCTACACCTTC.

A few counts support this clonotype. The chain links TRBV14 to TRBJ1-2; tentative D call: TRBD1 (5 bases). The V gene's germline CDR1 is SGHDN and CDR2 FVKESK. This CDR3 has 15 amino acids. The V and J ends lost 3 bases and 2 bases respectively, with 13 bases between them. The CDR3 DNA sequence: TGTGCCAGCAGCCACGTCGAAGACAGAAACTATGGCTACACCTTC. Encoded protein: CASSHVEDRNYGYTF.

This clonotype came up many times. J is TRBJ1-1 and V is TRBV3-1; D might be TRBD1 (6 bases). The CDR3 covers 15 residues. V lost 1 base and J 8 bases, leaving 17 bases between the germline ends. Germline lookup yields CDR1 LGHDT and CDR2 YNNKEL (reference sequence). CDR3 protein: CASSQGKAWTEEAFF. Here the CDR3 DNA reads TGTGCCAGCAGCCAAGGAAAGGCTTGGACAGAGGAAGCTTTCTTT.

CDR3 residues: CASSRGSGNYNEQFF. DNA of the CDR3: TGTGCCAGCAGTCGCGGAAGCGGGAACTACAATGAGCAGTTCTTC. The chain uses TRBV27 and TRBJ2-1; 7 nucleotides match TRBD2. The trim removed 5 bases at V and 3 bases at J, leaving 7 bases unmatched. CDR1 and CDR2 from the germline V gene are MNHEY and SMNVEV (reference sequence). The CDR3 extends over 15 amino acids.

This clonotype was detected only once. This rearrangement joins TRBV10-3 to TRBJ2-7; possible D gene TRBD1, 5 bases. V was shortened by 8 bases and J by 0 bases, with 11 bases between the two germline ends. CDR3 length equals 13 residues. In germline, CDR1 is ENHRY, CDR2 SYGVKD. Here the CDR3 reads CAIRGQGSYEQYF. The CDR3 nucleotides are TGTGCCATCCGTGGGCAGGGCTCCTACGAGCAGTACTTC.

The genes are TRBV29-1 and TRBJ2-1; 8 bases are shared with TRBD2. Trimming took 1 base from V and 6 from J; bases not matched to a gene: 5. This CDR3 has 14 amino acids. Germline assignment: CDR1 SQVTM and CDR2 ANQGSEA. The CDR3 sequence is CSVEGAGAGNEQFF. CDR3 bases: TGCAGCGTTGAAGGAGCGGGAGCGGGCAATGAGCAGTTCTTC.

Only a few counts were recorded for this clonotype. This sequence joins TRBV6-5 and TRBJ1-1; a possible D gene is TRBD1 (6 bases). The CDR3 runs 16 residues. Between the trimmed V and J ends, which lost 2 bases and 5 bases, there was a span of 18 bases. Germline V gene sequence: CDR1 MNHEY, CDR2 SVGAGI. CDR3 sequence reads: CASSYSLGGPGTEAFF. Written as DNA, the CDR3 is TGTGCCAGCAGTTACAGCTTGGGGGGGCCTGGGACTGAAGCTTTCTTT.

The table lists this clonotype with many counts. This chain connects TRBV24-1 to TRBJ2-1; a weak D match, TRBD1 (6 bases). CDR1 is KGHDR and CDR2 is SFDVKD in the germline V gene. This CDR3 is built from 14 residues. Trimming removed 4 bases at V and 6 bases at J, with 12 bases between. The CDR3: CATSDPTGTNEQFF. For the CDR3, the DNA is TGTGCCACCAGTGACCCTACAGGGACCAATGAGCAGTTCTTC.

This clonotype showed up just a few times. The J gene is TRBJ2-1, the V gene TRBV19, with D perhaps matching TRBD1 (6 bases). This CDR3 has 13 residues. Germline V CDR1 and CDR2: LNHDA, SQIVND (reference sequence). With 5 bases removed from V and 4 bases from J, the gap between germline ends came to 9 bases. The CDR3 sequence: CASSRQGYNEQFF. As DNA, the CDR3 is TGTGCCAGTAGTCGGCAGGGGTACAATGAGCAGTTCTTC.

This rearrangement joins TRBV27 to TRBJ1-2; D unclear. The CDR3 contains 13 residues. Germline-derived CDR1 and CDR2 are MNHEY and SMNVEV (reference sequence). Trimming cost V 7 bases and J 2 bases, with 11 bases left between them. The CDR3 coding sequence is TGTGCCAGCACCACCGGACGGAACTATGGCTACACCTTC. Translation: CASTTGRNYGYTF.

This clonotype has at least ten counts. The chain is built from TRBV15 and TRBJ2-7; D unresolved. Germline values: CDR1 LNHNV, CDR2 YYDKDF (reference sequence). The CDR3 runs to 17 residues. Trimming cost V 1 base and J 5 bases, with 21 bases left between them. The DNA of the CDR3 is TGTGCCACCAGCAGAGCCGCATACTTGGCAAAAGAGGACGAGCAGTACTTC. Translated, it gives CATSRAAYLAKEDEQYF.

This clonotype has at least ten counts. V is TRBV12-3 or TRBV12-4 and J is TRBJ2-1; 9 bases are shared with TRBD2. With 5 bases clipped from V and 2 bases from J, the junction kept 4 bases outside the gene matches. The CDR3 sequence is 15 residues long. Written as DNA, the CDR3 is TGTGCCAGCAGTGTTAGCGGGGGCACCTACAATGAGCAGTTCTTC. The encoded protein is CASSVSGGTYNEQFF.

Ten or more counts support this clonotype. This chain connects TRBV6-5 to TRBJ2-5, with D possibly matching TRBD1 (6 bases). Per germline, CDR1 MNHEY and CDR2 SVGAGI. CDR3 length: 16 residues. V lost 0 bases and J lost 0, with 11 bases in between. CDR3 loop: CASSYSGTKYQETQYF. The CDR3 DNA reads as TGTGCCAGCAGTTACTCCGGGACAAAGTACCAAGAGACCCAGTACTTC.

This clonotype was found a few times. The genes are TRBV10-1 and TRBJ2-5; perhaps TRBD1 as D (5 bases). The CDR3 has 14 residues. Trimming removed 7 bases from V and 7 bases from J, with 19 bases in between. CDR1 and CDR2 (germline): WNHNN, SYGVQD (reference sequence). CDR3 protein: CASTYPQDGRTQYF. The DNA of the CDR3 is TGCGCCAGCACCTACCCACAGGATGGAAGGACCCAGTACTTC.

The chain couples TRBV6-5 to TRBJ2-7, with D uncertain. Per the germline V gene, CDR1 is MNHEY and CDR2 is SVGAGI. The ends were cut back, 10 bases at V and 6 bases at J, with 16 bases in the middle. The CDR3 is 12 residues long. The CDR3 bases are TGTGCCACTCTCGGGCTAGACCTCGAGCAGTACTTC. It is translated as CATLGLDLEQYF.

This clonotype was counted many times. A single base separates this from a much larger clone, so it may be a read error. The genes are TRBV12-3 or TRBV12-4 and TRBJ2-1; 9 bases line up with TRBD1. This CDR3 contains 19 residues. The CDR3 nucleotides are TGTGCCAGCTGTTTGCTAGACAGGGGGAGCCGGGTAAACGACAATGAGCAGTTCTTC. Translation: CASCLLDRGSRVNDNEQFF.

This clonotype was found a few times. The chain joins TRBV12-3 or TRBV12-4 to TRBJ2-7, with 12 nucleotides matching TRBD1. The CDR3 runs to 15 residues. With V trimmed by 5 bases and J by 6 bases, 8 bases remained unmatched. The CDR3 DNA sequence: TGTGCCAGCAGTCCCCTCCGGGACAGGGGGCTCGAGCAGTACTTC. Residues: CASSPLRDRGLEQYF.

This clonotype was detected many times. The chain has TRBV28 and TRBJ1-5; TRBD1 agrees at 7 bases. This CDR3 contains 15 residues. Germline-derived CDR1 and CDR2 are MDHEN and SYDVKM. V was pared by 2 bases and J by 5 bases, with 6 bases of the junction left unmatched. The CDR3 region has the DNA TGTGCCAGCAGTTTAGCGGACAGGCTCGATCAGCCCCAGCATTTT. Translation gives CASSLADRLDQPQHF.

The V call is TRBV7-9, the J call TRBJ1-5, with no clear D. The germline CDR1 and CDR2 sequences are SEHNR and FQNEAQ (reference sequence). This CDR3 has 12 residues. The ends were cut back, 1 base at V and 11 bases at J, with 9 bases in the middle. CDR3 region: CASSLGGSAQHF. The CDR3 DNA sequence: TGTGCCAGCAGCTTAGGGGGTTCAGCCCAGCATTTT. Full variable domain (outside the CDR3, taken from reference TRBV7-9 and TRBJ1-5): DTGVSQNPRHKITKRGQNVTFRCDPISEHNRLYWYRQTLGQGPEFLTYFQNEAQLEKSRLLSDRFSAERPKGSFSTLEIQRTEQGDSAMYLCASSLGGSAQHFGDGTRLSIL.

This clonotype was recorded at least ten times. The chain recombines TRBV3-1 with TRBJ2-2; D is ambiguous. Trimming shortened V by 2 bases and J by 5 bases, and 3 bases separated the two germline ends. The CDR3 extends over 12 amino acids. Looked up from germline, CDR1 is LGHDT and CDR2 is YNNKEL (reference sequence). The CDR3 reads CASSQRTGELFF. The CDR3 DNA is TGTGCCAGCAGCCAAAGAACCGGGGAGCTGTTTTTT.

This clonotype appeared a few times. In DNA form, the CDR3 reads TGTGCCAGCAGCGGGACCGGGACTGGGGGGGAGACCCAGTACTTC. Its translation is CASSGTGTGGETQYF. The chain employs TRBV5-6 and TRBJ2-5; the D gene is possibly TRBD2 (6 bases). Germline CDR1 SGHDT, CDR2 YYEEEE. Trimming removed 4 bases from V and 5 bases from J, with 18 bases in between. The CDR3 loop spans 15 amino acids. Complete variable domain (other parts from reference TRBV5-6 and TRBJ2-5): DAGVTQSPTHLIKTRGQQVTLRCSPKSGHDTVSWYQQALGQGPQFIFQYYEEEERQRGNFPDRFSGHQFPNYSSELNVNALLLGDSALYLCASSGTGTGGETQYFGPGTRLLVL.